Listed below are T cell receptor beta chains from one sample, sequenced in a study of control samples from healthy donors and cancer patients. Profiling relied on immunoSEQ multiplex PCR, and the TCRdb table lists in-frame clones only, not all of them. The sample includes about 57,000 clones, 94% seen only once; the top ten take around 4.2%. Sequenced material: blood. These receptor sequences come from a man aged 25-45 years in good health. The CDR3 runs from the conserved cysteine through the conserved F or W. A D gene is named only where the DNA matches it firmly. A row's size may be missing; if present it is once, few, many or a size class.

v_call	clone_size	d_call	j_call	cdr3_aa	cdr3_nt
TRBV7-2	NA	NA	TRBJ2-1	CASSFDYHEYNEQFF	TGTGCCAGCAGCTTTGACTATCACGAGTACAATGAGCAGTTCTTC
TRBV5-1	NA	TRBD1	TRBJ2-7	CASSSGQDYEQYF	TGCGCCAGCAGCTCGGGACAGGACTACGAGCAGTACTTC
TRBV6-5	NA	NA	TRBJ2-7	CASSTLRDNFYEQYF	TGTGCCAGCAGTACCCTCCGGGACAATTTCTACGAGCAGTACTTC
TRBV5-1	NA	NA	TRBJ2-1	CASSLRADNEQFF	TGCGCCAGCAGCTTGCGTGCCGACAATGAGCAGTTCTTC
TRBV5-1	NA	NA	TRBJ2-6	CASSSSGTIGSGANVLTF	TGCGCCAGCAGCTCCTCCGGGACCATCGGGTCTGGGGCCAACGTCCTGACTTTC
TRBV28	NA	NA	TRBJ2-7	CASSLWGSEQYF	TGTGCCAGCAGTTTGTGGGGAAGTGAGCAGTACTTC
TRBV28	NA	NA	TRBJ1-5	CASSLLSQPQHF	TGTGCCAGCAGTTTATTGTCTCAGCCCCAGCATTTT
TRBV7-8	NA	TRBD1	TRBJ2-6	CASSHYRGPSSGANVLTF	TGTGCCAGCAGCCACTACAGGGGGCCAAGCTCTGGGGCCAACGTCCTGACTTTC
TRBV12-3/TRBV12-4	NA	TRBD1	TRBJ1-2	CASSLGTVYGYTF	TGTGCCAGCAGTCTCGGGACAGTCTATGGCTACACCTTC
TRBV6-6	NA	NA	TRBJ1-2	CASSYNPGYGGYTF	TGTGCCAGCAGTTACAATCCGGGGTATGGTGGCTACACCTTC
TRBV2	once	NA	TRBJ2-5	CASNQGRETQYF	TGTGCCAGCAATCAGGGTCGGGAGACCCAGTACTTC
TRBV19	NA	NA	TRBJ2-1	CASNRQLKSDEQFF	TGTGCCAGTAACCGGCAGCTCAAATCCGATGAGCAGTTCTTC
TRBV30	once	NA	TRBJ2-1	CAWSVGPEQFF	TGTGCCTGGAGTGTGGGGCCTGAGCAGTTCTTC
TRBV3-1/TRBV3-2	once	NA	TRBJ1-4	CASSQEGREKLFF	TGTGCCAGCAGCCAAGAAGGGCGCGAAAAACTGTTTTTT
TRBV2	NA	NA	TRBJ1-4	CASSETAQNEKLFF	TGTGCCAGCAGTGAAACGGCTCAAAATGAAAAACTGTTTTTT
TRBV6-2/TRBV6-3	NA	NA	TRBJ1-2	CASSYTLVTYGYTF	TGTGCCAGCAGTTACACATTGGTGACTTATGGCTACACCTTC
TRBV28	NA	NA	TRBJ1-2	CASSSQTVNYGYTF	TGTGCCAGCAGTTCCCAGACCGTGAACTATGGCTACACCTTC
TRBV6-5	once	NA	TRBJ2-7	CASSYSTGVSSYEQYF	TGTGCCAGCAGTTACTCGACGGGAGTCTCCTCCTACGAGCAGTACTTC
TRBV6-5	NA	TRBD2	TRBJ2-3	CASTLTSGSTDTQYF	TGTGCCAGCACCTTAACTAGCGGGAGCACAGATACGCAGTATTTT
TRBV6-6	NA	NA	TRBJ1-2	CASSYTGEAYGYTF	TGTGCCAGCAGTTACACGGGAGAGGCCTATGGCTACACCTTC
TRBV4-3	NA	TRBD2	TRBJ2-5	CASSQGSGRETQYF	TGCGCCAGCAGCCAAGGGAGCGGGAGGGAGACCCAGTACTTC
TRBV19	NA	NA	TRBJ1-2	CASSFDAGYTF	TGTGCCAGTAGTTTCGACGCTGGCTACACCTTC
TRBV5-1	NA	NA	TRBJ2-7	CASTPGPGGEQYF	TGCGCCAGCACTCCGGGACCCGGAGGCGAGCAGTACTTC
TRBV28	NA	TRBD1	TRBJ1-6	CASSLAGQGAIGNSPLHF	TGTGCCAGCAGTCTAGCAGGACAGGGGGCCATAGGGAATTCACCCCTCCACTTT
TRBV5-1	NA	NA	TRBJ1-3	CASSRGGRGSGNTIYF	TGCGCCAGCAGCCGGGGGGGCCGGGGTTCTGGAAACACCATATATTTT
TRBV9	NA	TRBD1	TRBJ2-7	CASSAAGTAYEQYF	TGTGCCAGCAGCGCCGCCGGGACAGCCTACGAGCAGTACTTC
TRBV9	NA	NA	TRBJ1-5	CASSPRGLQPQHF	TGTGCCAGCAGCCCCAGGGGCCTTCAGCCCCAGCATTTT
TRBV4-1	NA	NA	TRBJ1-5	CASSQDQGRPNQPQHF	TGCGCCAGCAGCCAAGACCAGGGCAGGCCCAATCAGCCCCAGCATTTT
TRBV27	NA	NA	TRBJ2-7	CASSLSSEGAYEQYF	TGTGCCAGCAGTTTATCGTCGGAGGGAGCCTACGAGCAGTACTTC